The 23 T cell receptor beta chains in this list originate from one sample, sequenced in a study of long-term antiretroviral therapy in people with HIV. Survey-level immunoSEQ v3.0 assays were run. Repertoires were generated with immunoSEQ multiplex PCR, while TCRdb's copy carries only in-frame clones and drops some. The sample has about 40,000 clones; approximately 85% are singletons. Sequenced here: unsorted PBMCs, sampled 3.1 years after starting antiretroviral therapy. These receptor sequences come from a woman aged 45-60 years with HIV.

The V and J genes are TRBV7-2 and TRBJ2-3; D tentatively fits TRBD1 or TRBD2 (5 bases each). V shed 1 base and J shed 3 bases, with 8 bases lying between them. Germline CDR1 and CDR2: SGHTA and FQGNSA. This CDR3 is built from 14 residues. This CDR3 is CASSLDWGTDTQYF. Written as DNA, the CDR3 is TGTGCCAGCAGCTTAGACTGGGGGACAGATACGCAGTATTTT.

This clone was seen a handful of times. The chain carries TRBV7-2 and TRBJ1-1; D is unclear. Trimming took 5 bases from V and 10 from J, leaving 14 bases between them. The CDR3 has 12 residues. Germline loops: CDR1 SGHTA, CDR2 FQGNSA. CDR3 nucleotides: TGTGCCAGCAGCGCGCTGACAACCCCAGCTTTCTTT. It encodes CASSALTTPAFF.

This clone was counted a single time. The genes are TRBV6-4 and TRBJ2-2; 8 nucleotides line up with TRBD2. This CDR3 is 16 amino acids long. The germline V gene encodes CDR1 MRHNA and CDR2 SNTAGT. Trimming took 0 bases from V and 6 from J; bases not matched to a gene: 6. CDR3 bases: TGTGCCAGCAGTGACTCGAGTAGCGGGGTATCCGGGGAGCTGTTTTTT. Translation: CASSDSSSGVSGELFF.

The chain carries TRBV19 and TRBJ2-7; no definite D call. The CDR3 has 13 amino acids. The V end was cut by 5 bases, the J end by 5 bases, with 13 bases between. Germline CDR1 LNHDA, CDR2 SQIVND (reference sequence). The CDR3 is CASSPWQSHEQYF. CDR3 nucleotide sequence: TGTGCCAGTAGTCCCTGGCAGTCTCACGAGCAGTACTTC. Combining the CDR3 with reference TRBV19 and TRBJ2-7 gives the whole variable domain DGGITQSPKYLFRKEGQNVTLSCEQNLNHDAMYWYRQDPGQGLRLIYYSQIVNDFQKGDIAEGYSVSREKKESFPLTVTSAQKNPTAFYLCASSPWQSHEQYFGPGTRLTVT.

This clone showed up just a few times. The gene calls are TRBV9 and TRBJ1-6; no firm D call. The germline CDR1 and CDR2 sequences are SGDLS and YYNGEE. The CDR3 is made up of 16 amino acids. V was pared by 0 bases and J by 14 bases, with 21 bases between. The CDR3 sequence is CASSVGREGLGYALHF. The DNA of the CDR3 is TGTGCCAGCAGCGTAGGAAGGGAGGGTCTGGGGTATGCCCTCCACTTT.

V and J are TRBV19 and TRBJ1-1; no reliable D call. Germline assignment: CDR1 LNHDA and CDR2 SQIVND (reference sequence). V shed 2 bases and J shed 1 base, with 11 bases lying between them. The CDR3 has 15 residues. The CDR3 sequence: CASSIKVTGNTEAFF. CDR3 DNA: TGTGCCAGTAGTATAAAAGTCACGGGGAACACTGAAGCTTTCTTT. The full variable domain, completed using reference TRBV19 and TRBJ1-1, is DGGITQSPKYLFRKEGQNVTLSCEQNLNHDAMYWYRQDPGQGLRLIYYSQIVNDFQKGDIAEGYSVSREKKESFPLTVTSAQKNPTAFYLCASSIKVTGNTEAFFGQGTRLTVV.

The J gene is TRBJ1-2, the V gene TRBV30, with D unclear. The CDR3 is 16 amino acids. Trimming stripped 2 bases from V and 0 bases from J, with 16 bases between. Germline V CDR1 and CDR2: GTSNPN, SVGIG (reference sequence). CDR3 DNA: TGTGCCTGGAGTTCCCCGCGTCGCAAGCCTAACTATGGCTACACCTTC. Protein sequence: CAWSSPRRKPNYGYTF.

The CDR3 coding sequence is TGTGCCAGCAATAGACTAGCGGGGGAGGAGACCCAGTACTTC. As protein: CASNRLAGEETQYF. The chain links TRBV9 to TRBJ2-5; 12 bases match TRBD2. Germline-derived CDR1 and CDR2 are SGDLS and YYNGEE. The CDR3 runs 14 residues. V trimming: 6 bases; J trimming: 5 bases; junction bases outside the gene matches: 5.

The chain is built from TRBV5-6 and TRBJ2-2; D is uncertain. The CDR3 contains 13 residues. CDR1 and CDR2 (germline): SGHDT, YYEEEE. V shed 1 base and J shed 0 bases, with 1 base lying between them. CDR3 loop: CASSLTNTGELFF. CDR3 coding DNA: TGTGCCAGCAGCTTGACGAACACCGGGGAGCTGTTTTTT.

The CDR3 DNA reads as TGTGCCAGCAGTCCTCAGGGGAACACTGAAGCTTTCTTT. It yields the protein CASSPQGNTEAFF. The chain couples TRBV6-4 to TRBJ1-1; perhaps TRBD1 as D (5 bases). The CDR3 sequence is 13 residues long. The germline V gene has CDR1 MRHNA and CDR2 SNTAGT. Trimming removed 5 bases from V and 1 base from J, with 8 bases in between.

The CDR3 DNA reads TGCGCCAGCAGACTTACCGGGACAGGGTACAATGAGCAGTTCTTC. Translated, it gives CASRLTGTGYNEQFF. The chain combines TRBV5-1 with TRBJ2-1; 9 nucleotides match TRBD1. Per the germline V gene, CDR1 is SGHRS and CDR2 is YFSETQ. The trim removed 5 bases at V and 4 bases at J, leaving 7 bases unmatched. The CDR3 extends over 15 amino acids. Using reference TRBV5-1 and TRBJ2-1 for the parts outside the CDR3, the full variable domain is KAGVTQTPRYLIKTRGQQVTLSCSPISGHRSVSWYQQTPGQGLQFLFEYFSETQRNKGNFPGRFSGRQFSNSRSEMNVSTLELGDSALYLCASRLTGTGYNEQFFGPGTRLTVL.

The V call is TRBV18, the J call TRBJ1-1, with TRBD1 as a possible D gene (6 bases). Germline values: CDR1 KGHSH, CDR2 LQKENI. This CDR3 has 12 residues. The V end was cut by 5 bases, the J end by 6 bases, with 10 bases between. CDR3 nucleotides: TGTGCCAGCTCAAATACAGGGTCTGAAGCTTTCTTT. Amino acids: CASSNTGSEAFF. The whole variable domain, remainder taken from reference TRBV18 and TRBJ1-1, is NAGVMQNPRHLVRRRGQEARLRCSPMKGHSHVYWYRQLPEEGLKFMVYLQKENIIDESGMPKERFSAEFPKEGPSILRIQQVVRGDSAAYFCASSNTGSEAFFGQGTRLTVV.

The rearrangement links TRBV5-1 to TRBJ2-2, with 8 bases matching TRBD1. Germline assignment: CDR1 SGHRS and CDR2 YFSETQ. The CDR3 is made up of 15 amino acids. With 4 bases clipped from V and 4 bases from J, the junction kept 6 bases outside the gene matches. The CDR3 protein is CASSTDRDGTGELFF. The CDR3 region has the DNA TGCGCCAGCAGCACGGACAGGGACGGCACCGGGGAGCTGTTTTTT. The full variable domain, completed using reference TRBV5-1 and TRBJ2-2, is KAGVTQTPRYLIKTRGQQVTLSCSPISGHRSVSWYQQTPGQGLQFLFEYFSETQRNKGNFPGRFSGRQFSNSRSEMNVSTLELGDSALYLCASSTDRDGTGELFFGEGSRLTVL.

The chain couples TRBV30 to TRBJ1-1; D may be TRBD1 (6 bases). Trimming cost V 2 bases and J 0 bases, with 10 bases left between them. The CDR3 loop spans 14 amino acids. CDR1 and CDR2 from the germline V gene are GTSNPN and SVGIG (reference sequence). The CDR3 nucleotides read TGTGCCTGGAGTACCGGGACACTGAACACTGAAGCTTTCTTT. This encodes CAWSTGTLNTEAFF.

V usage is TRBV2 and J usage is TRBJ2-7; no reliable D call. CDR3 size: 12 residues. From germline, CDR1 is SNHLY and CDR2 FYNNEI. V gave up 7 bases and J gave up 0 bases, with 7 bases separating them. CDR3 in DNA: TGTGCCAGCAAACAGAACTCCTACGAGCAGTACTTC. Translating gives CASKQNSYEQYF. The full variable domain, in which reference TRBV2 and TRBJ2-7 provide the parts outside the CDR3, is EPEVTQTPSHQVTQMGQEVILRCVPISNHLYFYWYRQILGQKVEFLVSFYNNEISEKSEIFDDQFSVERPDGSNFTLKIRSTKLEDSAMYFCASKQNSYEQYFGPGTRLTVT.

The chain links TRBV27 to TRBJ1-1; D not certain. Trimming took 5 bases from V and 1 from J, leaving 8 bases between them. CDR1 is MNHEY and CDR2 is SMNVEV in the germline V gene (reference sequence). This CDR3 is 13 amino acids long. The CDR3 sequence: CASSVTGNTEAFF. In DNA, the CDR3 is TGTGCCAGCAGTGTTACTGGGAACACTGAAGCTTTCTTT.

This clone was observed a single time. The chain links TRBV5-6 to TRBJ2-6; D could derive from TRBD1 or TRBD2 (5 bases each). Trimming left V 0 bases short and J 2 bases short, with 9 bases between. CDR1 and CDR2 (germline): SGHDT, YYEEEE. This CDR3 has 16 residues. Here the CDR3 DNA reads TGTGCCAGCAGCTTGGTGCCGGGGCCTGGGGCCAACGTCCTGACTTTC. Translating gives CASSLVPGPGANVLTF.

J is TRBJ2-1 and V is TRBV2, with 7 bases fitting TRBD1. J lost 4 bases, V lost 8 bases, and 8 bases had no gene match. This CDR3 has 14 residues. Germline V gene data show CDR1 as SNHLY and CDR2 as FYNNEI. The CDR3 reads CASLRDSQYNEQFF. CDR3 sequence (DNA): TGTGCCAGCTTACGGGACAGTCAATACAATGAGCAGTTCTTC.

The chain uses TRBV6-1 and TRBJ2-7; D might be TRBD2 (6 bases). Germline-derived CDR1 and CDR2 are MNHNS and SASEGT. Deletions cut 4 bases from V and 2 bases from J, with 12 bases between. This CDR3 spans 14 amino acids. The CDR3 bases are TGTGCCAGCAGTGGGGCGGGGAATACCTACGAGCAGTACTTC. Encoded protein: CASSGAGNTYEQYF.

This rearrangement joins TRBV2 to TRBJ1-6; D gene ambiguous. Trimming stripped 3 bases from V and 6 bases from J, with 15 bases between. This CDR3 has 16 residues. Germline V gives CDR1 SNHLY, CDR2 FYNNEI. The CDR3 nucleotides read TGTGCCAGCAGTGACGAGTCTTGGCGGACTAATTCACCCCTCCACTTT. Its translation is CASSDESWRTNSPLHF. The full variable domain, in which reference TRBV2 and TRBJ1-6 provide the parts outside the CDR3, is EPEVTQTPSHQVTQMGQEVILRCVPISNHLYFYWYRQILGQKVEFLVSFYNNEISEKSEIFDDQFSVERPDGSNFTLKIRSTKLEDSAMYFCASSDESWRTNSPLHFGNGTRLTVT.

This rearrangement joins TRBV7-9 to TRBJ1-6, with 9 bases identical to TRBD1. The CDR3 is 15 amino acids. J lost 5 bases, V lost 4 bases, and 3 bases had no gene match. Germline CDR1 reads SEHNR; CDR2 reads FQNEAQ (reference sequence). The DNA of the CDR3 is TGTGCCAGCAGCTATGACAGGGGGAATAATTCACCCCTCCACTTT. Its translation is CASSYDRGNNSPLHF.

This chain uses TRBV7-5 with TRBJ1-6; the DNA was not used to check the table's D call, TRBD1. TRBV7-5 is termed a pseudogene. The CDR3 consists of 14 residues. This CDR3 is CARSPTGLGSPLHF. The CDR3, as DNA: TGTGCCAGAAGCCCCACAGGCCTAGGATCACCCCTCCACTTT.

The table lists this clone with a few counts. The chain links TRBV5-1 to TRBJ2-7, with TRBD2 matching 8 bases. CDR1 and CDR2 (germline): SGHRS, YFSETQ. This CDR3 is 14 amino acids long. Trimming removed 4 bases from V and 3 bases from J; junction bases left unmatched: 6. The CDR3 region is CASSESRGGYEQYF. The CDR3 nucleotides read TGCGCCAGCAGCGAGAGCCGGGGGGGCTACGAGCAGTACTTC. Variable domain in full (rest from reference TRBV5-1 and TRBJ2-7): KAGVTQTPRYLIKTRGQQVTLSCSPISGHRSVSWYQQTPGQGLQFLFEYFSETQRNKGNFPGRFSGRQFSNSRSEMNVSTLELGDSALYLCASSESRGGYEQYFGPGTRLTVT.